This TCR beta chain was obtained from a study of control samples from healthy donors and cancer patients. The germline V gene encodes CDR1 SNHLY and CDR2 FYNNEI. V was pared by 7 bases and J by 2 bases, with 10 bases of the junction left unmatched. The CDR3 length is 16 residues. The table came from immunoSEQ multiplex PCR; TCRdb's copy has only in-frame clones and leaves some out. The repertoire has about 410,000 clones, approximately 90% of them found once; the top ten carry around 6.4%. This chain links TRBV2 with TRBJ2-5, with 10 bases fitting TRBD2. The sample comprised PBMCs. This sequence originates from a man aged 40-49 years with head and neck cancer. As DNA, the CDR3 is TGTGCCAGCAACCCTACCGGGACTAGCGAACAAGAGACCCAGTACTTC. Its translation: CASNPTGTSEQETQYF.